What follows describes a single T cell receptor beta chain. This clonotype was counted only a few times. The clone's antigen remains unknown. Nothing much larger sits one base from this clone, and base qualities are not available. Library method: RT-PCR. Data came from an Illumina HiSeq 2500. The raw public reads went through TCRdb reprocessing: fastp at Q25, MiXCR clone calling, in-frame beta chains kept. Rows are unified per CDR3 protein, each entry keeping the most common DNA and genes. This sample holds 500,000 to 600,000 distinct CDR3 sequences; roughly 8.2% were observed only once. The top ten clonotypes cover 10% to 15% of the sample. The CDR3 runs 13 residues from the cysteine to the phenylalanine. Only CDR3 DNA remains: 39 bases, in frame from the first base. V is cut by 7 bases and J by 5 bases, and the space between the germline ends is 12 bases. The data were obtained in a study of response to subunit inactivated influenza vaccine (dated by TCRdb to 2016 to 2019). About the study as a whole: Deep quantitative profiling of the T cell receptor repertoire was used in the study to follow responses to a trivalent subunit inactivated influenza vaccine. The full study reports these points: It was suggested by the authors that each seasonal influenza vaccination may recruit only a limited number of new T cells.

The chain links TRBV12-3 or TRBV12-4 with TRBJ2-1; D gene: possibly TRBD1, on 6 matching bases. The sequencing here drew on PBMCs from blood, taken 23 to 25 months after vaccination. The sequence came from a man aged 45-69 years who received an inactivated influenza vaccine. Donor details come from another sample of the same person, matched by shared clones. The sequenced DNA: TGTGCCAGCAATCGGGACACTAACAATGAGCAGTTCTTC. The encoded protein is CASNRDTNNEQFF.